This T cell receptor beta chain came from a study of Graves' ophthalmopathy and Graves' hyperthyroidism. Amplification of TCR beta CDR3 regions used RNA transcripts. First-round RT-PCR employed HTBI primers, with a second-round multiplex PCR after it. From the multiplex PCR reads, TCRdb called clonotypes with MiXCR, one entry per CDR3 protein. The table has about 1.1 million distinct CDR3 sequences, 35% to 45% seen once. Germline lookup yields CDR1 SGHRS and CDR2 YFSETQ. V was trimmed by 5 bases and J by 5 bases, leaving 16 bases between them. This CDR3 contains 15 residues. The sample taken for sequencing was peripheral blood or thyroid tissue (not recorded which). The chain employs TRBV5-1 and TRBJ2-2; D unresolved. This clonotype was obtained from an adult man with Graves' hyperthyroidism. The CDR3 sequence is CASSASSRYTGELFF. In DNA, the CDR3 is TGCGCCAGCAGTGCCAGTAGTCGTTATACCGGGGAGCTGTTTTTT.